Listed here is a single TCR beta chain. Its cognate antigen is unknown. Primed by a sample-barcoded 5' primer and a J-beta primer mix, a second PCR proceeded for about 7 to 11 cycles. TCRdb redid the calling of the 5' RACE reads with MiXCR, one entry per CDR3 protein. The table includes 1.5 million to 2 million distinct CDR3 sequences, about 30% detected once. The data belong to a study of blood T cells in healthy people across ages. Between the trimmed V and J ends, which lost 4 bases and 0 bases, there was a span of 15 bases. The CDR3 loop spans 17 amino acids. Germline V gene lookup returns CDR1 SGHTA and CDR2 FQGNSA. The study's findings and limits: When one million T cells were used, diversity estimates were thought to be underestimates.

The J gene is TRBJ2-2, the V gene TRBV7-2; D is undetermined. The source material was blood. The receptor comes from a woman aged 30 to 39 in good health. The CDR3 loop is CASSSVHPGSNTGELFF. The CDR3 nucleotides are TGTGCCAGCAGCTCGGTTCACCCAGGCTCGAACACCGGGGAGCTGTTTTTT.